This T cell receptor (beta chain) was captured in a study of shared clonotypes between healthy human individuals. Using immunoSEQ multiplex PCR, the repertoire was profiled, and TCRdb retains in-frame clones only, with some absent. This sample has about 2.3 million clones; 85% to 95% occur once, and the top ten carry about 0.39%. The CDR3 is 16 amino acids. Germline loops: CDR1 KGHSH, CDR2 LQKENI. Trimming at V came to 6 bases and at J to 2 bases, leaving 6 bases not matched to a gene. Sequencing input: naive CD4+ T cells from PBMCs. The subset was: CD45RA+ positively selected. The chain recombines TRBV18 with TRBJ2-1, with 11 bases that match TRBD2. The receptor's source is a man aged 18-30 years in good health. Some clones in this sample may be carry-over from other donors' samples. CDR3 sequence reads: CASSAGTSGAYNEQFF. The CDR3 region has the DNA TGTGCCAGCTCTGCGGGGACTAGCGGCGCCTACAATGAGCAGTTCTTC.